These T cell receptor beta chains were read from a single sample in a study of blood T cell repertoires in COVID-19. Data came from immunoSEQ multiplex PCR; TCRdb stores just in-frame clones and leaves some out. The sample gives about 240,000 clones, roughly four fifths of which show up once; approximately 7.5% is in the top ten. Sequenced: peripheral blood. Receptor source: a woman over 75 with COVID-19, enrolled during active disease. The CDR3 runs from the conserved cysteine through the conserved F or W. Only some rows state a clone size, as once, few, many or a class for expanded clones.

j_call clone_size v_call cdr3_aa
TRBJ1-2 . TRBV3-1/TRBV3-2 CASSQGGQGARGYTF
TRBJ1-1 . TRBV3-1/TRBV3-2 CASRLSTGYTEAFF
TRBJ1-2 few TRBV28 CASSLTDTYGYTF
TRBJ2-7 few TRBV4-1 CASSPRTGMSYEQYF
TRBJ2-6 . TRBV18 CASSPLGGQELSGANVLTF
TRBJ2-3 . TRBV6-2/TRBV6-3 CASSYGPTASTDTQYF
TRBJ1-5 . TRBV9 CASSSTESNQPQHF
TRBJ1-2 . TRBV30 CAWTNRGYYGYTF
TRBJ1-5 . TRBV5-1 CASSRLGGSGQPQHF
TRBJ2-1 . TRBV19 CASSRGLAGDNEQFF
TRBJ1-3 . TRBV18 CASSPQTPGGGNTIYF
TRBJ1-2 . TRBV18 CASSPTSGTNYGYTF
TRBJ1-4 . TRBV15 CATSRDLGAEEKLFF
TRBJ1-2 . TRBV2 CASSRDGYGYTF
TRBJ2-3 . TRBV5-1 CASSLTGTGLSTDTQYF
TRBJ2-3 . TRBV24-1 CATSDSRVTDTQYF
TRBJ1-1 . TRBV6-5 CASSMRQGGVTEAFF
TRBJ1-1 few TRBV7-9 CASSLSAGLEAFF
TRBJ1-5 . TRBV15 CATSRDRRGPQHF
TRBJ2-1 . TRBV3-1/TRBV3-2 CASSPRLAGGPYNEQFF
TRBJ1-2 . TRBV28 CASSEGHAHGYTF
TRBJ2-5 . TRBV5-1 CASSLLGQHQETQYF
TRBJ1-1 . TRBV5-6 CASSLYWGGTEAFF
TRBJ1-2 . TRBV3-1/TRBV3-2 CASSRWDSPNYGYTF
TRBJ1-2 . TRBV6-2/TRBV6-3 CASSYRQDGYTF
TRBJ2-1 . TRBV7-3 CASSLGSSSNEQFF
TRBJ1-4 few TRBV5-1 CASAGSGLDEKLFF
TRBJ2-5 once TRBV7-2 CASSFISGSKTQYF
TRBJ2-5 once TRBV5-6 CASSLGVGKGQETQYF
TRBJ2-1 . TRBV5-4 CASSFWVGGGGVDEQFF
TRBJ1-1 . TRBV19 CASSMRARDTEAFF
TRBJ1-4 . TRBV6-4 CASSDRGGSEKLFF
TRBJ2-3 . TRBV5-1 CASSSQGREDTQYF